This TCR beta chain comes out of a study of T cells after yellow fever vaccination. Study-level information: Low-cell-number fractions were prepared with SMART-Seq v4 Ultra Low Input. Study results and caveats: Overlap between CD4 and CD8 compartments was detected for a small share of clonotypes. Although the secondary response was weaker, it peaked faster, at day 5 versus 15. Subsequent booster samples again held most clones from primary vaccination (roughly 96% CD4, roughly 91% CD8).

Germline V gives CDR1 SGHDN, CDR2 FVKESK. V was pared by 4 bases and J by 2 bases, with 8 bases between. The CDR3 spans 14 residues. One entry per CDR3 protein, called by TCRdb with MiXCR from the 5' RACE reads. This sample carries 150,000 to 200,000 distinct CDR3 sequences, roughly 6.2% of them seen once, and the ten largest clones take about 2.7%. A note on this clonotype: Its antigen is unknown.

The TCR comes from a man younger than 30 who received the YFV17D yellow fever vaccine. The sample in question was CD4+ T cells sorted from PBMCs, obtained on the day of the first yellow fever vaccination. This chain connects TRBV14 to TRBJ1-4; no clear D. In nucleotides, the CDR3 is TGTGCCAGCAGCCCTCGGTCGACTAATGAAAAACTGTTTTTT. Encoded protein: CASSPRSTNEKLFF.